Reported below is one T cell receptor (beta chain). The antigen this receptor binds is unknown. Base quality data are lacking; no much larger clone is found one base away. The immunoSEQ Assay, a bias-controlled multiplex PCR, was used to amplify TCRbeta CDR3 regions from genomic DNA. The paper's processing steps were these. Nucleated cell counts per sample were estimated from amplification of reference gene primers within the assay. To quantify the absolute abundance of each unique TCRbeta CDR3 rearrangement, sequence reads were collapsed and filtered. For each sample, productive Simpson clonality was calculated as the square root of Simpson's diversity index over productive rearrangements. Sourced from immuneACCESS, this table was stored by TCRdb with only in-frame sequences that have V and J called. A share of the clones is absent; for the studies checked, an unresolved V gene accounts for under half, and the remainder has no known explanation. From that table come the V and J calls and clone size; the DNA was used to work out D and trimming. The sample contains around 380,000 clones, more than 65% of them found a single time. More than 0.95% of the sample is held by the ten biggest clonotypes.

Clipping removes 6 bases from V and 6 bases from J, with 4 as the unmatched junction base count. Including cysteine and phenylalanine, the CDR3 has 13 amino acids. The read is trimmed to its CDR3 DNA, 39 bases read in frame from base 1. CDR1 and CDR2 were assigned from the germline V gene as MDHEN and SYDVKM. Whole blood was collected in K2EDTA tubes by collaborating institutions according to the institutions' own protocols. For TCRbeta analysis, collaborator samples were shipped as frozen whole blood, as isolated PBMCs, or as DNA extracted from either sample type. This entry is derived from a study of blood T cell repertoires in COVID-19 (dated by TCRdb to 2018 to 2020). Context from the whole study: Samples from collaborators originated in the United States, Italy and Spain and spanned both the acute and convalescent phases of COVID-19. The material from the prospective study consisted of cDNA or gDNA derived from T cells, B-cell-depleted T cells, or PBMCs. Deeply sampled blood TCRbeta repertoires from subjects exposed to, actively infected with, or recovered from COVID-19 were included in the dataset. The repertoires were released in a freely available public database meant as a resource for research on the immune response to SARS-CoV-2. The samples were drawn from the first 160 participants of the ongoing ImmuneRACE study and from some 1,300 subjects provided by 6 global collaborators. Nearly every sample came with metadata listing a de-identified subject ID, COVID-19 status, age in years and sex. HLA class I and class II types, where available, came from metadata supplied by the sample provider rather than from assay-based typing. Overall study outcomes, separate from this receptor: Clinical and demographic metadata were provided uncurated, with the amount varying by source and participant.

Rearrangement joined TRBV28 to TRBJ1-3, and TRBD1 aligns with 8 junction nucleotides. This TCR came from a human donor with acute or convalescent COVID-19. The donor label of this sample is uncertain. The sequenced material came from peripheral blood. The CDR3 in this case is CASRLDRVNTIYF. The DNA reads TGTGCCAGCAGATTGGACAGGGTAAACACCATATATTTT.